The 11 T cell receptor beta chains in this list originate from one sample, sequenced in a study of T cell changes during pregnancy in multiple sclerosis. The repertoire was sequenced with immunoSEQ multiplex PCR; TCRdb's copy has only in-frame clones and lacks some. The sample lists about 100,000 clones, about 94% occurring once. The sequenced sample was peripheral blood, obtained before pregnancy. The receptors derive from a female donor with multiple sclerosis, enrolled in a pregnancy study.

This clone was counted a few times. The chain recombines TRBV27 with TRBJ1-2, with 8 bases that match TRBD1. The CDR3 length is 12 residues. CDR1 is MNHEY, CDR2 SMNVEV, per germline (reference sequence). V shed 5 bases, J shed 8 bases, and the junction held 4 bases outside the gene matches. CDR3 in amino acids: CASSPDRGGYTF. The CDR3 DNA reads as TGTGCCAGCAGTCCAGACAGGGGCGGCTACACCTTC.

This sequence joins TRBV5-8 and TRBJ1-1, with 7 bases fitting TRBD1. Germline CDR1 SGHTS, CDR2 YDEGEE. V was clipped by 2 bases and J by 0 bases; unmatched bases: 7. The CDR3 extends over 16 amino acids. In DNA form, the CDR3 reads TGTGCCAGCAGCTTCTCCAGGGACAGAATGAACACTGAAGCTTTCTTT. Protein: CASSFSRDRMNTEAFF. Looking up the rest from reference TRBV5-8 and TRBJ1-1 gives the full variable domain: EAGVTQSPTHLIKTRGQQATLRCSPISGHTSVYWYQQALGLGLQFLLWYDEGEERNRGNFPPRFSGRQFPNYSSELNVNALELEDSALYLCASSFSRDRMNTEAFFGQGTRLTVV.

The V and J genes are TRBV28 and TRBJ1-2; D not resolved. The V end lost 6 bases, the J end lost 3 bases, and 14 bases lay between the germline ends. Germline V gene lookup returns CDR1 MDHEN and CDR2 SYDVKM. The length of the CDR3 is 14 residues. The CDR3: CASSPSPRHYGYTF. The CDR3 DNA reads TGTGCCAGCAGCCCAAGTCCGCGCCACTATGGCTACACCTTC.

A note on this clone: The junction departs from the called germline gene at one end, perhaps through a read error. J is TRBJ1-2 and V is TRBV7-9, with D maybe TRBD1 (5 bases). This CDR3 is built from 13 residues. CDR1 SEHNR and CDR2 FQNEAQ come from the germline V gene (reference sequence). The CDR3 DNA follows: TGTGCCAGCAGCTTAGGGGGCAGGAGCTTTTTCCAATTC. Translating it yields CASSLGGRSFFQF.

Only a few counts were recorded for this clone. The chain recombines TRBV5-6 with TRBJ1-2; no firm D call. Per the germline V gene, CDR1 is SGHDT and CDR2 is YYEEEE. The ends were cut back, 2 bases at V and 3 bases at J, with 14 bases in the middle. The CDR3 has 15 residues. This chain's CDR3 is CASSFKEGVYYGYTF. The CDR3, as DNA: TGTGCCAGCAGCTTCAAGGAGGGAGTTTACTATGGCTACACCTTC.

The rearrangement links TRBV30 to TRBJ2-2; possibly TRBD1 for D (5 bases). V lost 4 bases and J lost 2, with 14 bases in between. Germline V gene data show CDR1 as GTSNPN and CDR2 as SVGIG (reference sequence). This CDR3 has 15 amino acids. The CDR3 reads CAWNPQELNTGELFF. The CDR3 nucleotides are TGTGCCTGGAACCCACAGGAGCTTAACACCGGGGAGCTGTTTTTT.

This clone was detected once. This rearrangement joins TRBV30 to TRBJ2-2, with 9 positions matching TRBD1. The germline CDR1 and CDR2 sequences are GTSNPN and SVGIG (reference sequence). The CDR3 length is 18 residues. V dropped 5 bases and J dropped 4; count of bases not matched to a gene: 17. The CDR3 is CAWDKVGIQGAGTGELFF. In DNA, the CDR3 is TGTGCCTGGGACAAAGTGGGTATACAGGGGGCGGGCACCGGGGAGCTGTTTTTT.

This sequence joins TRBV4-2 and TRBJ2-7; 9 bases line up with TRBD2. This CDR3 has 17 residues. Trimming at V came to 0 bases and at J to 2 bases, leaving 8 bases not matched to a gene. The germline CDR1 and CDR2 sequences are LGHNA and YNFKEQ. The CDR3 spells CASSQERSGLAAYEQYF. CDR3 DNA sequence: TGTGCCAGCAGCCAAGAAAGATCGGGACTAGCCGCCTACGAGCAGTACTTC.

Only one count was recorded for this clone. The chain couples TRBV19 to TRBJ2-7, with D possibly TRBD1 on 5 matching bases. The CDR3 contains 13 residues. V was trimmed by 5 bases and J by 0 bases, leaving 8 bases between them. Germline loops: CDR1 LNHDA, CDR2 SQIVND (reference sequence). CDR3 nucleotide sequence: TGTGCCAGTAGTCCAGGGCCCTCCTACGAGCAGTACTTC. This gives the protein CASSPGPSYEQYF.

CDR3 loop: CASRTSGRAGREQFF. The CDR3 DNA reads as TGTGCCAGCAGGACTAGCGGGAGGGCCGGGAGGGAGCAGTTCTTC. This chain uses TRBV19 with TRBJ2-1; TRBD2 aligns across 15 bases. Germline assignment: CDR1 LNHDA and CDR2 SQIVND (reference sequence). This CDR3 is 15 amino acids long. V was pared by 9 bases and J by 10 bases, with 10 bases of the junction left unmatched.

V is TRBV4-1 and J is TRBJ2-1; possible D gene TRBD2, 6 bases. There are 14 residues in the CDR3. V was clipped by 1 base and J by 6 bases, with 10 bases between them. In germline, CDR1 is MGHRA, CDR2 YSYEKL. CDR3: CASSQAVGGNEQFF. The CDR3 DNA sequence: TGCGCCAGCAGCCAAGCGGTGGGGGGCAATGAGCAGTTCTTC.